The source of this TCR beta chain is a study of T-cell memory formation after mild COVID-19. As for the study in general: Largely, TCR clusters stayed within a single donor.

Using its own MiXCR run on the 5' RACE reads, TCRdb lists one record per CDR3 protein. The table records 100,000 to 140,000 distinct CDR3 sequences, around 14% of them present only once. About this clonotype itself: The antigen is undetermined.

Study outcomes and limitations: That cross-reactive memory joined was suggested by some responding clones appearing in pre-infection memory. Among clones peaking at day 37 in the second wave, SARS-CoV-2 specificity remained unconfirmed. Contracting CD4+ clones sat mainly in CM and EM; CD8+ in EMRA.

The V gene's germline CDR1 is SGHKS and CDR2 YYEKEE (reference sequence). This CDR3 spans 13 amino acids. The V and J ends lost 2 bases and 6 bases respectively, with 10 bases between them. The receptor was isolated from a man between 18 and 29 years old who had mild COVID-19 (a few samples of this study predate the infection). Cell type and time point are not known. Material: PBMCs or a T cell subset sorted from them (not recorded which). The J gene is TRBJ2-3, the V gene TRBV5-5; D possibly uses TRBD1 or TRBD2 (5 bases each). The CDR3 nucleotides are TGTGCCAGCAGCTTCGTGGGGGTGGATACGCAGTATTTT. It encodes CASSFVGVDTQYF.